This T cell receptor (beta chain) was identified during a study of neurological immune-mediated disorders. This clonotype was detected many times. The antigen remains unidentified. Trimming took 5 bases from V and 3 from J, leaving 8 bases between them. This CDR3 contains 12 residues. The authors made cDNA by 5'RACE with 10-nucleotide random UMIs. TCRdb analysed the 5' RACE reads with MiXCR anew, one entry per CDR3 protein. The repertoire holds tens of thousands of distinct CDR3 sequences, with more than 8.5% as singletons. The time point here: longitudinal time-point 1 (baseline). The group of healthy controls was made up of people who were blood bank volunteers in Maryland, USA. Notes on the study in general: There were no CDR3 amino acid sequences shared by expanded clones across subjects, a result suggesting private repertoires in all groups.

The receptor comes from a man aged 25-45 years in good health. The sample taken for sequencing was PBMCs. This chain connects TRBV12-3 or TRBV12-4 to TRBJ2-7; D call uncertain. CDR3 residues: CASSARIYEQYF. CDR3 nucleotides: TGTGCCAGCAGTGCACGTATCTACGAGCAGTACTTC.